This T cell receptor (beta chain) was identified in a study of blood T cell repertoires in COVID-19. Study-level background: COVID-19 samples from acute and convalescent phases originated in the United States, Italy and Spain. Nucleic acid was either cDNA or gDNA, and it came from T cells, B-cell-depleted T cells, or PBMCs.

Among Cohort 3 donors, those recovered had two negative PCRs, clearance, or symptom resolution. Produced via immunoSEQ multiplex PCR; TCRdb's table is partial and in-frame only. The sample has hundreds of thousands of clones, approximately 90% seen once. The ends were cut back, 5 bases at V and 5 bases at J, with 9 bases in the middle. Germline values: CDR1 MGHDK, CDR2 SYGVNS. The CDR3 covers 13 residues. The clonotype comes from a woman under 30 who had recovered from COVID-19. The chain uses TRBV25-1 and TRBJ2-2; tentative D call: TRBD2 (5 bases). What was sequenced was PBMCs or T cells enriched from blood (not recorded which). CDR3 bases: TGTGCCAGCAGTTTCGGCGGGACCGGGGAGCTGTTTTTT. Residues: CASSFGGTGELFF.